These T cell receptor beta chains were read from a single sample in a study of CD8 T cells in acute hepatitis C reinfection. This table comes from immunoSEQ multiplex PCR, and its TCRdb copy is limited to in-frame clones, with some not included. The sample records about 38,000 clones, 87% being singletons. Sample: naive CD8+ T cells from PBMCs. Source of these receptors: a man aged 25-45 years with chronic hepatitis C. CDR3s include the opening cysteine and the closing phenylalanine or tryptophan. D genes are given only for firm matches.

d_gene | j_gene | v_gene | CDR3aa
. | TRBJ2-7 | TRBV11-1 | CASSSTRSYEQYF
. | TRBJ1-5 | TRBV4-1 | CASSQVSGNNQPQHF
. | TRBJ1-2 | TRBV6-6 | CASRPPATVYGYTF
. | TRBJ1-5 | TRBV7-8 | CASSLGRAWSSNQPQHF
. | TRBJ2-2 | TRBV2 | CASSEIGSAAGELFF
TRBD2 | TRBJ2-1 | TRBV19 | CASSFGGGDEQFF
. | TRBJ2-7 | TRBV7-9 | CASSLGTGEQYF
. | TRBJ2-7 | TRBV18 | CASSPRVGRGSYEQYF
TRBD1 | TRBJ2-1 | TRBV10-2 | CASNRGNNEQFF
. | TRBJ2-2 | TRBV5-1 | CASSLGGANTGELFF
. | TRBJ2-5 | TRBV27 | CASNALWGKWETQYF
. | TRBJ1-2 | TRBV28 | CASSSPLWGYTF
. | TRBJ1-2 | TRBV5-6 | CASSPLYLTEGYTF
TRBD2 | TRBJ2-3 | TRBV28 | CASTPWTSGSTTDTQYF
TRBD1 | TRBJ2-7 | TRBV15 | CATSTGQGANEQYF
. | TRBJ1-2 | TRBV6-1 | CASSENGLFTF
TRBD1 | TRBJ1-2 | TRBV4-2 | CASSQHTGETDYGYTF
. | TRBJ1-1 | TRBV6-6 | CASSPREEGNTEAFF
. | TRBJ1-1 | TRBV4-1 | CASSQSRRGQFTEAFF
. | TRBJ2-1 | TRBV4-1 | CASSQANNEQFF
TRBD1 | TRBJ2-7 | TRBV5-1 | CASSLGQGAYEQYF
TRBD2 | TRBJ2-1 | TRBV27 | CASSTPSGSNNEQFF